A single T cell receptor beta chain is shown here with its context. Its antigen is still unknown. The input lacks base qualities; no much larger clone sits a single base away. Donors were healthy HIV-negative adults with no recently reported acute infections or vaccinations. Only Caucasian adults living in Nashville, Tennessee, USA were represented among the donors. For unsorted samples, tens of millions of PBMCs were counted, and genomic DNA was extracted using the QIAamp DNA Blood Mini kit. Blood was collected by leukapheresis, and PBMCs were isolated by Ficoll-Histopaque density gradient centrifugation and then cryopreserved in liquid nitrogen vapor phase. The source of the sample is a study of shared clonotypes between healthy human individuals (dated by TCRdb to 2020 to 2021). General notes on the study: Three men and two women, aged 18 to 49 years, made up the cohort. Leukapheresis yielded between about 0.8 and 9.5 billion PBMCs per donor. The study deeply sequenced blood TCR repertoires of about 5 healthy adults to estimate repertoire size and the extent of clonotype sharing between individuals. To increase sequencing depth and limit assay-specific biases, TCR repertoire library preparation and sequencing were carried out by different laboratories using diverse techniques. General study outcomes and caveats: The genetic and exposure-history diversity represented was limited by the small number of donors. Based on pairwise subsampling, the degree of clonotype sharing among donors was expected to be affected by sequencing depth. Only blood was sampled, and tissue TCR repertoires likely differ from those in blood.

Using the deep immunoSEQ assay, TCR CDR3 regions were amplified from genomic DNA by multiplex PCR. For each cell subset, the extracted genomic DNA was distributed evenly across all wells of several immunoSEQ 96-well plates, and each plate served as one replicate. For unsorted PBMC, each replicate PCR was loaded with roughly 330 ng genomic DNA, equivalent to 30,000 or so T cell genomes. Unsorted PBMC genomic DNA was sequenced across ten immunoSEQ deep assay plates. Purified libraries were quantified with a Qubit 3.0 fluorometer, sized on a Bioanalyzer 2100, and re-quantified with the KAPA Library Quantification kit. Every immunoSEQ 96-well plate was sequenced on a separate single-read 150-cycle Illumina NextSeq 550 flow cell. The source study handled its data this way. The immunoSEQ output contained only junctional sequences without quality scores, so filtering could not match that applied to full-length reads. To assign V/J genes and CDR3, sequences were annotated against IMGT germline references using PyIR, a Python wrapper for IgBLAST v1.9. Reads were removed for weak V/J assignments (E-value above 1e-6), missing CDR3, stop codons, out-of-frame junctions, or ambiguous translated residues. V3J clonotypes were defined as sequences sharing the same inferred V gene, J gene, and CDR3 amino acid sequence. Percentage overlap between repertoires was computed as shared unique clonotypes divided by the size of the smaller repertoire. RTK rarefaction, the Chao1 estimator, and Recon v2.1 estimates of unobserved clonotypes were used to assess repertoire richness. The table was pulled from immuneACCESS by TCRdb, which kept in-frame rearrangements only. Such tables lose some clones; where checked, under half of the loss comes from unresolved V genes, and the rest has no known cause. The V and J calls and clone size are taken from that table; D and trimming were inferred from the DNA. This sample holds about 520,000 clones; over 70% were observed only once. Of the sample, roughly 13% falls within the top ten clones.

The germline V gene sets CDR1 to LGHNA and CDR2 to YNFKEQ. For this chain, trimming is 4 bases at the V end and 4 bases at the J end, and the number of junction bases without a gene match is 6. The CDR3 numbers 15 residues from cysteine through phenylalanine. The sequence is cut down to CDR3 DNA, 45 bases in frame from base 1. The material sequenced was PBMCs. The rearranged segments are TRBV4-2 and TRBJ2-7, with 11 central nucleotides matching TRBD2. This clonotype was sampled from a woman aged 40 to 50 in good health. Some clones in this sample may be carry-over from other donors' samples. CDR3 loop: CASSPTSGSDYEQYF. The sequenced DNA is TGTGCCAGCAGCCCCACTAGCGGGAGCGATTACGAGCAGTACTTC.